This is a list of T cell receptor beta chains from one sample in a study of beta chain features in type 1 diabetes. Profiling relied on immunoSEQ multiplex PCR, and the TCRdb table lists in-frame clones only, not all of them. The sample contains hundreds of thousands of clones, approximately 15% of which appear only once. The sample was central memory CD4+ T cells from blood. These TCRs come from a young man in good health. CDR3s include the opening cysteine and the closing phenylalanine or tryptophan. The order of the fields is V gene, D gene, J gene, clone size, CDR3 protein, CDR3 DNA. The D gene is left open where the match is weak. The size field is filled for only some rows; it gives once, few, many or a size class.

TRBV5-4	NA	TRBJ2-3	few	CASTLGGGSTDTQYF	TGTGCCAGCACCTTGGGGGGCGGTAGCACAGATACGCAGTATTTT
TRBV6-1	TRBD2	TRBJ2-5	NA	CASTSPSGGARTQYF	TGTGCCAGCACCTCACCCAGCGGGGGGGCACGGACCCAGTACTTC
TRBV7-2	NA	TRBJ2-7	NA	CASSPRQNYEQYF	TGCGCCAGCAGCCCGCGACAGAACTACGAGCAGTACTTC
TRBV7-9	TRBD2	TRBJ2-1	many	CASRTSGSSNEQFF	TGTGCCAGCAGGACTAGCGGGAGTTCGAATGAGCAGTTCTTC
TRBV11-2	NA	TRBJ2-1	NA	CASSENRVPYNEQFF	TGTGCCAGCAGCGAAAACAGGGTCCCCTACAATGAGCAGTTCTTC
TRBV19	TRBD1	TRBJ1-2	NA	CASSRDRGSNGYTF	TGTGCCAGTAGTAGGGACAGGGGAAGTAATGGCTACACCTTC
TRBV6-6	NA	TRBJ2-7	NA	CASRSVKGYEQYF	TGTGCCAGCAGATCAGTTAAAGGCTACGAGCAGTACTTC
TRBV4-2	TRBD2	TRBJ2-5	few	CASSQEAPSGRAETQYF	TGTGCCAGCAGCCAAGAAGCTCCTAGCGGGAGGGCCGAGACCCAGTACTTC
TRBV9	TRBD2	TRBJ2-1	NA	CASSVIPGLAGNEQFF	TGTGCCAGCAGCGTTATACCGGGACTAGCGGGCAATGAGCAGTTCTTC
TRBV9	NA	TRBJ1-5	few	CASSVSGISNQPQHF	TGTGCCAGCAGCGTATCCGGGATTAGCAATCAGCCCCAGCATTTT
TRBV30	NA	TRBJ1-5	few	CAWSVRLEWKNQPQHF	TGTGCCTGGAGTGTAAGGCTTGAGTGGAAGAATCAGCCCCAGCATTTT
TRBV18	TRBD1	TRBJ1-1	few	CASSEAQGGTFF	TGTGCCAGCTCAGAAGCGCAGGGGGGAACTTTCTTT
TRBV15	NA	TRBJ1-5	few	CATSRLGGVQPQHF	TGTGCCACCAGCAGATTGGGCGGGGTCCAGCCCCAGCATTTT
TRBV4-3	TRBD2	TRBJ2-1	few	CASSRRLADSSYNEQFF	TGCGCCAGCAGCCGCCGACTAGCGGACAGCTCCTACAATGAGCAGTTCTTC
TRBV7-7	NA	TRBJ2-5	few	CASSLGLTEQETQYF	TGTGCCAGCAGCTTAGGTCTCACGGAACAAGAGACCCAGTACTTC
TRBV11-2	TRBD1	TRBJ2-1	NA	CASKYTGGNEQFF	TGTGCCAGCAAGTATACAGGGGGAAATGAGCAGTTCTTC
TRBV5-4	NA	TRBJ1-2	few	CASMGLGAMDGYTF	TGTGCCAGCATGGGACTGGGGGCGATGGATGGCTACACCTTC
TRBV5-4	NA	TRBJ2-1	many	CASSLTRDNEQFF	TGTGCCAGCAGCTTGACGAGAGACAATGAGCAGTTCTTC
TRBV4-3	NA	TRBJ1-1	NA	CASSYSWPNTEAFF	TGCGCCAGCTCCTACTCGTGGCCGAACACTGAAGCTTTCTTT
TRBV15	NA	TRBJ1-1	NA	CATSSNRVMNTEAFF	TGTGCCACCAGCAGTAACCGAGTAATGAACACTGAAGCTTTCTTT
TRBV18	NA	TRBJ1-1	NA	CASSPLIGGKNTEAFF	TGTGCCAGCTCACCACTAATAGGGGGGAAAAACACTGAAGCTTTCTTT
TRBV30	NA	TRBJ1-5	NA	CAWSVGVDQPQHF	TGTGCCTGGAGTGTTGGGGTCGATCAGCCCCAGCATTTT
TRBV2	NA	TRBJ2-4	NA	CASSSDLAKNIQYF	TGTGCCAGCAGCTCCGATCTAGCCAAAAACATTCAGTACTTC
TRBV4-3	NA	TRBJ2-5	few	CASSQDLGDQETQYF	TGCGCCAGCAGCCAAGATCTGGGGGACCAAGAGACCCAGTACTTC
TRBV5-1	NA	TRBJ1-5	many	CASSLDGGNNQPQHF	TGCGCCAGCAGCTTGGACGGGGGCAACAATCAGCCCCAGCATTTT
TRBV5-1	NA	TRBJ2-1	many	CASSLEPALNEQFF	TGCGCCAGCAGCTTGGAACCGGCCCTTAATGAGCAGTTCTTC
TRBV7-6	TRBD2	TRBJ2-7	once	CASSLGGDYYEQYF	TGTGCCAGCAGCTTAGGCGGGGACTACTACGAGCAGTACTTC
TRBV5-6	NA	TRBJ1-2	few	CASSLVTTANYGYTF	TGTGCCAGCAGCTTGGTCACGACAGCTAACTATGGCTACACCTTC
TRBV12-1	NA	TRBJ1-5	many	CASIPGRRSSNQPQHF	TGTGCCAGCATCCCTGGACGTCGTTCTAGCAATCAGCCCCAGCATTTT
TRBV5-6	NA	TRBJ2-5	few	CASSFWIQETQYF	TGTGCCAGCAGCTTCTGGATTCAGGAGACCCAGTACTTC
TRBV19	NA	TRBJ1-5	many	CASSIKDRPNQPQHF	TGTGCCAGTAGTATAAAAGACAGACCCAATCAGCCCCAGCATTTT
TRBV10-3	TRBD2	TRBJ2-5	few	CATRTSGPQETQYF	TGTGCCACACGGACTAGCGGCCCACAAGAGACCCAGTACTTC
TRBV7-2	NA	TRBJ2-7	many	CASSLSIVGYEQYF	TGTGCCAGCAGCTTGTCGATTGTGGGCTACGAGCAGTACTTC
TRBV30	NA	TRBJ1-1	few	CAWSPGLNTEAFF	TGTGCCTGGAGTCCTGGTTTGAACACTGAAGCTTTCTTT
TRBV27	NA	TRBJ2-2	few	CASNDRTGELFF	TGTGCCAGCAATGATCGAACCGGGGAGCTGTTTTTT
TRBV5-6	TRBD1	TRBJ2-1	NA	CASSLTGVSEQFF	TGTGCCAGCAGCCTGACAGGGGTCAGTGAGCAGTTCTTC
TRBV9	TRBD2	TRBJ2-3	NA	CASTLGLAGGEHTQYF	TGTGCCAGCACCCTGGGACTAGCGGGAGGGGAACATACGCAGTATTTT
TRBV7-2	NA	TRBJ2-4	once	CASSLASTVIAKNIQYF	TGTGCCAGCAGCTTAGCTTCTACAGTCATAGCCAAAAACATTCAGTACTTC
TRBV7-2	NA	TRBJ1-2	few	CASSLASGRLEGYTF	TGTGCCAGCAGCTTAGCGTCGGGAAGGTTAGAAGGCTACACCTTC
TRBV4-2	NA	TRBJ1-2	NA	CASSQDESYGYTF	TGTGCCAGCAGCCAAGATGAATCCTATGGCTACACCTTC